A single sample gave rise to the 10 T cell receptor beta chains below, sequenced in a study of blood T cell repertoires in COVID-19. The data were produced by immunoSEQ multiplex PCR, yet TCRdb's version contains in-frame clones alone and is incomplete. The data hold 150,000 to 200,000 clones, with roughly 86% observed a single time. Source material: PBMCs or T cells enriched from blood (not recorded which). Receptor source: a woman aged 40 to 50 in a cohort exposed to, infected with or recovered from COVID-19 (not recorded which).

This sequence joins TRBV19 and TRBJ1-5; 7 nucleotides align to TRBD1. Per germline, CDR1 LNHDA and CDR2 SQIVND (reference sequence). The J segment lost 5 bases and the V segment lost 0 bases, leaving 4 bases of the junction unmatched. The CDR3 runs 15 residues. CDR3 coding DNA: TGTGCCAGTAGTATAGAGCACAGGGGATATCAGCCCCAGCATTTT. Protein: CASSIEHRGYQPQHF.

The chain recombines TRBV5-5 with TRBJ2-7; D is possibly TRBD1 (5 bases). Trimming shortened V by 0 bases and J by 5 bases, and 12 bases separated the two germline ends. This CDR3 has 14 residues. In germline, CDR1 is SGHKS, CDR2 YYEKEE (reference sequence). The CDR3 region has the DNA TGTGCCAGCAGCTTGGTCAGGGCTGTTGACGAGCAGTACTTC. Protein sequence: CASSLVRAVDEQYF.

CDR3 loop: CASSLVGRGNQPQHF. The CDR3, as DNA: TGTGCCAGCAGTTTAGTCGGCAGGGGGAATCAGCCCCAGCATTTT. The gene calls are TRBV27 and TRBJ1-5; 7 positions match TRBD1. Germline values: CDR1 MNHEY, CDR2 SMNVEV (reference sequence). V trimming: 2 bases; J trimming: 4 bases; junction bases outside the gene matches: 5. CDR3 length: 15 amino acids.

The genes are TRBV7-2 and TRBJ2-7; TRBD2 agrees at 12 bases. This CDR3 has 18 residues. J was trimmed by 3 bases and V by 3 bases; bases with no gene match: 12. Per germline, CDR1 SGHTA and CDR2 FQGNSA. Written as DNA, the CDR3 is TGTGCCAGCAGCTTGCGGACTAGCGGGATTACGCCGCTCTACGAGCAGTACTTC. Its protein is CASSLRTSGITPLYEQYF.

This chain connects TRBV4-3 to TRBJ2-7, with 7 bases fitting TRBD2. CDR1 and CDR2 (germline): LGHNA, YSLEER. V lost 1 base to trimming and J lost 0 bases; unmatched junction nucleotides: 3. The CDR3 runs 15 residues. The CDR3 region has the DNA TGCGCCAGCAGCCAAGGGCGGGGGAGCTCCTACGAGCAGTACTTC. Amino acids: CASSQGRGSSYEQYF.

The rearrangement links TRBV11-3 to TRBJ1-3; 9 nucleotides align to TRBD1. V lost 4 bases to trimming and J lost 0 bases; unmatched junction nucleotides: 16. The CDR3 covers 20 residues. CDR1 is SGHNT and CDR2 is YENEEA in the germline V gene. CDR3 residues: CASSSRRDRASPLSGNTIYF. The CDR3 DNA reads as TGTGCCAGCAGCTCACGACGGGACAGGGCTTCACCCCTCTCTGGAAACACCATATATTTT.

This clone was seen only once. The gene calls are TRBV7-9 and TRBJ2-3, with TRBD2 identical over 12 bases. The ends lost 4 bases at V and 8 bases at J; junction bases unmatched: 7. In germline, CDR1 is SEHNR, CDR2 FQNEAQ (reference sequence). CDR3 length: 15 amino acids. The CDR3 DNA sequence: TGTGCCAGCAGCTCCTCTTCTAGCGGGGGGGCTACGCAGTATTTT. Its translation: CASSSSSSGGATQYF.

The rearrangement uses TRBV5-1 and TRBJ1-1; 7 bases line up with TRBD1. The trim removed 0 bases at V and 5 bases at J, leaving 7 bases unmatched. In germline, CDR1 is SGHRS, CDR2 YFSETQ. CDR3 length: 15 residues. For the CDR3, the DNA is TGCGCCAGCAGCTTGGAATACAGGGGCGGTACTGAAGCTTTCTTT. The encoded protein is CASSLEYRGGTEAFF.

The genes are TRBV6-5 and TRBJ1-1; TRBD1 is a possible D gene (5 bases). CDR3 length equals 14 residues. Trimming removed 2 bases from V and 5 bases from J, with 12 bases in between. CDR1 MNHEY and CDR2 SVGAGI come from the germline V gene. The CDR3, as DNA: TGTGCCAGCAGTTACGGTCCAGGGCGGACTGAAGCTTTCTTT. This encodes CASSYGPGRTEAFF.

This clone has only a few counts. J is TRBJ2-5 and V is TRBV6-5, with 7 bases matching TRBD2. V was pared by 6 bases and J by 7 bases, with 14 bases of the junction left unmatched. Germline V gives CDR1 MNHEY, CDR2 SVGAGI. The CDR3 sequence is 15 residues long. The CDR3 sequence: CASSPARLAAGTQYF. The CDR3, as DNA: TGTGCCAGCAGCCCCGCACGTCTAGCGGCAGGGACCCAGTACTTC.